A selection of T cell receptor beta chains follows, all from one sample in a study of blood T cell repertoires in COVID-19. Clones were sequenced by immunoSEQ multiplex PCR, and TCRdb holds only the in-frame ones, with some missing. The table shows about 60,000 clones, with around 89% occurring only once. Sequencing was done on a sample of peripheral blood. The origin of the receptors is a human donor with active COVID-19. The donor label of this sample is uncertain. CDR3s include the opening cysteine and the closing phenylalanine or tryptophan. D genes are given only for firm matches. Part of the rows lack a size; the others show once, few, many or a class for expanded clones.

length: 16
V: TRBV21-1
J: TRBJ1-5
D: NA
size: once
DNA: TGTGCCAGCAGCAAAGGCTGCGTCGGGGTCGATCAGCCCCAGCATTTT
CDR3: CASSKGCVGVDQPQHF

length: 16
V: TRBV27
J: TRBJ2-7
D: TRBD1
size: NA
DNA: TGTGCCAGCAGTTTCCACCGGGACAGTTCCTCCTACGAGCAGTACTTC
CDR3: CASSFHRDSSSYEQYF

length: 14
V: TRBV7-8
J: TRBJ1-1
D: NA
size: once
DNA: TGTGCCAGCAACGCAGACAGCCTGAACACTGAAGCTTTCTTT
CDR3: CASNADSLNTEAFF

length: 15
V: TRBV7-2
J: TRBJ1-2
D: TRBD1
size: few
DNA: TGTGCCAGCAGCTTAGGGGGACAGGGAGGCTATGGCTACACCTTC
CDR3: CASSLGGQGGYGYTF

length: 19
V: TRBV5-8
J: TRBJ2-1
D: TRBD2
size: NA
DNA: TGTGCCAGCAGACCGACGGGACTAGCGGGGGGGAACTCCTACAATGAGCAGTTCTTC
CDR3: CASRPTGLAGGNSYNEQFF

length: 15
V: TRBV27
J: TRBJ1-5
D: NA
size: few
DNA: TGTGCCAGCAGTTTTGTGGGAGTCAGCAATCAGCCCCAGCATTTT
CDR3: CASSFVGVSNQPQHF

length: 12
V: TRBV5-4
J: TRBJ1-1
D: NA
size: NA
DNA: TGTGCCAGCAGCTTTGGCGGCACTGAAGCTTTCTTT
CDR3: CASSFGGTEAFF

length: 12
V: TRBV6-5
J: TRBJ2-7
D: TRBD1
size: once
DNA: TGTGCCAGGGACAGGGTGGCGCACGAGCAGTACTTC
CDR3: CARDRVAHEQYF

length: 15
V: TRBV7-9
J: TRBJ1-2
D: NA
size: NA
DNA: TGTGCCAGCAGACAAAACCGGGGACAAGGTCTAGCCTACACCTTC
CDR3: CASRQNRGQGLAYTF

length: 15
V: TRBV4-2
J: TRBJ1-5
D: TRBD1
size: NA
DNA: TGTGCCAGCAGCCGGGACAGGAATAGCAATCAGCCCCAGCATTTT
CDR3: CASSRDRNSNQPQHF

length: 15
V: TRBV25-1
J: TRBJ2-3
D: NA
size: NA
DNA: TGTGCCAGCAGTGAATTTGGGAGTAGCACAGATACGCAGTATTTT
CDR3: CASSEFGSSTDTQYF

length: 15
V: TRBV9
J: TRBJ1-2
D: NA
size: NA
DNA: TGTGCCAGCAGCGTACTCTCCGGGGGGCCGGATGGCTACACCTTC
CDR3: CASSVLSGGPDGYTF